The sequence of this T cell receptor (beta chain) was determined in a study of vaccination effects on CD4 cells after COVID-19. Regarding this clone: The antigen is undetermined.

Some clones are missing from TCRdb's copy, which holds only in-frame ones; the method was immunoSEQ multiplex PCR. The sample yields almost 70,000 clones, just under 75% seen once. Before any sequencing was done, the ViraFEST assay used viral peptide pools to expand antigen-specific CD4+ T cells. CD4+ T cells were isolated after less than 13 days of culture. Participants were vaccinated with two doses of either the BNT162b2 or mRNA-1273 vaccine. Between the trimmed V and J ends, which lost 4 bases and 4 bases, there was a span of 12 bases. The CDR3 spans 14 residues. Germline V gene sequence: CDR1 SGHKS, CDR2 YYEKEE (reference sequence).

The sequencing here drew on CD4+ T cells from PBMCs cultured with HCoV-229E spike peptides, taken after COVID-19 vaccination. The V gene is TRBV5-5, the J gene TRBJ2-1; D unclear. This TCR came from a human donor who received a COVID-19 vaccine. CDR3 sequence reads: CASSPTAGYNEQFF. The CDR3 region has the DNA TGTGCCAGCAGCCCAACAGCCGGATACAATGAGCAGTTCTTC.